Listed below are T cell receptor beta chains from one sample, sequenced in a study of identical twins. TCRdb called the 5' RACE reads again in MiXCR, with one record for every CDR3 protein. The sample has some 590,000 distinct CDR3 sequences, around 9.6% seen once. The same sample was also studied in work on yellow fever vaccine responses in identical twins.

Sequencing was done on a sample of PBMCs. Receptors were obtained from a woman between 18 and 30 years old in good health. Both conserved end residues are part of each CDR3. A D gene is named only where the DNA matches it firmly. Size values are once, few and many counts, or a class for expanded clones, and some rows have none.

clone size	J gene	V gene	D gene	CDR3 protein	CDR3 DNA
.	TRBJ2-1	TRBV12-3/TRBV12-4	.	CASSTSSTNQFF	TGTGCCAGCAGTACCTCCTCTACTAACCAGTTCTTC
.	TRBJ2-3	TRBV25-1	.	CASSTTTVLRTNTQYF	TGTGCCAGCAGCACGACGACAGTGCTCCGCACGAATACGCAGTATTTT
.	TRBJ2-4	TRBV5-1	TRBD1	CASSPRTGDAKNIQYF	TGCGCCAGCAGCCCCAGGACAGGGGATGCCAAAAACATTCAGTACTTC
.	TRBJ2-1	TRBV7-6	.	CASSLNPQTPGGEQFF	TGTGCCAGCAGCTTAAACCCCCAGACCCCCGGAGGTGAGCAGTTCTTC
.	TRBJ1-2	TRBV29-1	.	CSVEDLEDGYTF	TGCAGCGTTGAAGATCTGGAAGATGGCTACACCTTC
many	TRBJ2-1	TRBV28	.	CASSSGTFYNEQFF	TGTGCCAGCAGTTCCGGGACTTTCTACAATGAGCAGTTCTTC
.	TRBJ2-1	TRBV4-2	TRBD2	CASSRGSGGVKSYNEQFF	TGTGCCAGCAGCCGTGGGAGCGGGGGGGTAAAATCCTACAATGAGCAGTTCTTC
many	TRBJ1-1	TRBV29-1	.	CSVPRQAYSNTEAFF	TGCAGCGTTCCGAGGCAGGCATATTCGAACACTGAAGCTTTCTTT
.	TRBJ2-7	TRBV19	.	CASTAGPSLGEQYF	TGTGCCAGTACGGCAGGGCCTTCTCTTGGCGAGCAGTACTTC
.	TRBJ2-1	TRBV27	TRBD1	CASTSTGSNEQFF	TGTGCCAGCACCTCGACAGGGTCGAATGAGCAGTTCTTC
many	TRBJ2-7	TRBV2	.	CASSVFRGYEQYF	TGTGCCAGCAGTGTTTTTCGGGGCTACGAGCAGTACTTC
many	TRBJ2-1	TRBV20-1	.	CSAEDNSYNEQFF	TGCAGTGCGGAGGACAACTCCTACAATGAGCAGTTCTTC
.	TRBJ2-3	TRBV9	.	CASSVDDLSTDTQYF	TGTGCCAGCAGCGTAGATGACTTAAGCACAGATACGCAGTATTTT
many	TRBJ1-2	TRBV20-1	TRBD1	CSATKAGGSNYGYTF	TGCAGTGCTACTAAGGCAGGGGGCTCAAACTATGGCTACACCTTC
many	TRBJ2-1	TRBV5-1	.	CASSLVRSSYNEQFF	TGCGCCAGCAGCTTGGTACGGAGCTCCTACAATGAGCAGTTCTTC